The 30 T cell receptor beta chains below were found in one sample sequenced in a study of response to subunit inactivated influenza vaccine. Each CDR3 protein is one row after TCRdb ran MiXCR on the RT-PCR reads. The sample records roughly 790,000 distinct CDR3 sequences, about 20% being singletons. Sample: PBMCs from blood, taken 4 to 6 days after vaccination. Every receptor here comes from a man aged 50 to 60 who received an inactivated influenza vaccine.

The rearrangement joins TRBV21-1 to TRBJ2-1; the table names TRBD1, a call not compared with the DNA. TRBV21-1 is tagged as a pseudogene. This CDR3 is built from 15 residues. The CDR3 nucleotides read TGTGCCAGCAAAACCGGCCGGGACGGCGGTAATGAGCAGTTCTTC. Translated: CASKTGRDGGNEQFF.

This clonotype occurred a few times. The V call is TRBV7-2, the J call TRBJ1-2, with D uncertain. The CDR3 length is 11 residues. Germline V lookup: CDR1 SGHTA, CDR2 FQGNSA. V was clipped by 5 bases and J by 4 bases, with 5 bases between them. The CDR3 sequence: CASSAGYGYTF. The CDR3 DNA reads TGTGCCAGCAGCGCAGGCTATGGCTACACCTTC.

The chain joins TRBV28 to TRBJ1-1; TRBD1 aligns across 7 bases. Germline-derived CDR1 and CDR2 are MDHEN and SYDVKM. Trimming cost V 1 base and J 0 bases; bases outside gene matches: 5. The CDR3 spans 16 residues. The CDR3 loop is CASSLFKGAVNTEAFF. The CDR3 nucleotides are TGTGCCAGCAGTTTATTCAAGGGGGCAGTGAACACTGAAGCTTTCTTT. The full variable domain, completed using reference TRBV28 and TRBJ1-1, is DVKVTQSSRYLVKRTGEKVFLECVQDMDHENMFWYRQDPGLGLRLIYFSYDVKMKEKGDIPEGYSVSREKKERFSLILESASTNQTSMYLCASSLFKGAVNTEAFFGQGTRLTVV.

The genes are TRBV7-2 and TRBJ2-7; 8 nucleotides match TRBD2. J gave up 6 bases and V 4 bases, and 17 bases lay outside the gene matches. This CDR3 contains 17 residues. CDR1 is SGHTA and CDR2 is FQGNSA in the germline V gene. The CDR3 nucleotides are TGTGCCAGCAGCTATGACCTCTCAACGGGAGGGAAACCCGAGCAGTACTTC. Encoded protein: CASSYDLSTGGKPEQYF. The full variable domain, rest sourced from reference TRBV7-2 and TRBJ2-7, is GAGVSQSPSNKVTEKGKDVELRCDPISGHTALYWYRQSLGQGLEFLIYFQGNSAPDKSGLPSDRFSAERTGGSVSTLTIQRTQQEDSAVYLCASSYDLSTGGKPEQYFGPGTRLTVT.

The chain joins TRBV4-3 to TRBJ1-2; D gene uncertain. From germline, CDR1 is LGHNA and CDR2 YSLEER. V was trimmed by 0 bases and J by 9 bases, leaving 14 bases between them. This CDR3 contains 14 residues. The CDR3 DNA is TGCGCCAGCAGCCAAGATTGGGCCTCGAGGAGCTACACCTTC. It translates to CASSQDWASRSYTF.

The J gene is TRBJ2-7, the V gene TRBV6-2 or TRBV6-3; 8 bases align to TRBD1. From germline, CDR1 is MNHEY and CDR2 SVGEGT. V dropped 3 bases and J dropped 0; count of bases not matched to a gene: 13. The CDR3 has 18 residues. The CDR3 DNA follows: TGTGCCAGCAGTTATGGTACCGGGACAGGCGACAGCTCCTACGAGCAGTACTTC. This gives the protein CASSYGTGTGDSSYEQYF.

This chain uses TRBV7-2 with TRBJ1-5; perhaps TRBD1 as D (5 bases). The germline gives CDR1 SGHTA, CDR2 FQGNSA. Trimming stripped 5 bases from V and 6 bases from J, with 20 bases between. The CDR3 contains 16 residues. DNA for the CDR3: TGTGCCAGCAGCGACCAGGGCGGGGTCAGGCTTCAGCCCCAGCATTTT. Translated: CASSDQGGVRLQPQHF.

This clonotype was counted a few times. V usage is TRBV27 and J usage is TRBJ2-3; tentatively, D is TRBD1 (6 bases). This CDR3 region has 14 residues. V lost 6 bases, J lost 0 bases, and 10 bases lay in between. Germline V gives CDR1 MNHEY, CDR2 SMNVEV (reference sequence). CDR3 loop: CASRWTDSTDTQYF. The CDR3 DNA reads TGTGCCAGCAGGTGGACAGATAGCACAGATACGCAGTATTTT.

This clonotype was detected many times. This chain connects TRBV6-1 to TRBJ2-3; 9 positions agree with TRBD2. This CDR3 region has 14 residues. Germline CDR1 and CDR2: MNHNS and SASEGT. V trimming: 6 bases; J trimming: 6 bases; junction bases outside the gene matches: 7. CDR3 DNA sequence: TGTGCCAGCAGCGGGGCGGGGGGGACGGATACGCAGTATTTT. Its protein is CASSGAGGTDTQYF.

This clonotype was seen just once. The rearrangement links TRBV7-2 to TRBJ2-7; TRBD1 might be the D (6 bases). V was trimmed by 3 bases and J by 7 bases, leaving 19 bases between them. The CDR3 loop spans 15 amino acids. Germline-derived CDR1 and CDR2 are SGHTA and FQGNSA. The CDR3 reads CASSFQSGVVGEQYF. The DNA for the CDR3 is TGTGCCAGCAGCTTCCAATCAGGGGTTGTCGGGGAGCAGTACTTC.

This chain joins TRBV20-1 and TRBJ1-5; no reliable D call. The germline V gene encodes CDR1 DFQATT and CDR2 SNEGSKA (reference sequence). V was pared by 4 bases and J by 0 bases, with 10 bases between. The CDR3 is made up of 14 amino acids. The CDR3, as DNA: TGCAGTGCTAAGTACGGGAGTAGCAATCAGCCCCAGCATTTT. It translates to CSAKYGSSNQPQHF.

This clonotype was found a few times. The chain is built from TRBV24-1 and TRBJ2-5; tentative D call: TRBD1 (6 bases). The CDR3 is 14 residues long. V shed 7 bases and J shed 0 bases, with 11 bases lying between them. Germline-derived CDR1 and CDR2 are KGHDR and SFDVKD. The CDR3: CATSPRDNQETQYF. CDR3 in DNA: TGTGCCACCAGCCCTCGGGACAACCAAGAGACCCAGTACTTC.

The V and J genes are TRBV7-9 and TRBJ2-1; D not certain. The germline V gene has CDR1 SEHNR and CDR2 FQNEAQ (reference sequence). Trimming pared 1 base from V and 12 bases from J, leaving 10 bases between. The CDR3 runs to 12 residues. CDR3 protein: CASSLESMGQFF. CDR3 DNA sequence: TGTGCCAGCAGCTTAGAGAGTATGGGGCAGTTCTTC.

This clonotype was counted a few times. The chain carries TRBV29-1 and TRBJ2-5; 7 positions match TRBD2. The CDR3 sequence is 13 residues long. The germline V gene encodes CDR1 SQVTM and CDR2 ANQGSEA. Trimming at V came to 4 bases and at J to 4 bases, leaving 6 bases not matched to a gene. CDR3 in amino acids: CSVAHSGGETQYF. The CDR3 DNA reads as TGCAGCGTTGCTCACTCGGGGGGAGAGACCCAGTACTTC.

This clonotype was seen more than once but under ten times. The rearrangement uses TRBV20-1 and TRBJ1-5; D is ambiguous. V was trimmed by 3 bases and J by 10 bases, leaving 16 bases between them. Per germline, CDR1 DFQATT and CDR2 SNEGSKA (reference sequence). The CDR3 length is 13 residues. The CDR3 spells CSASTSQSAPQHF. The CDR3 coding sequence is TGCAGTGCTAGTACGTCGCAATCGGCTCCCCAGCATTTT.

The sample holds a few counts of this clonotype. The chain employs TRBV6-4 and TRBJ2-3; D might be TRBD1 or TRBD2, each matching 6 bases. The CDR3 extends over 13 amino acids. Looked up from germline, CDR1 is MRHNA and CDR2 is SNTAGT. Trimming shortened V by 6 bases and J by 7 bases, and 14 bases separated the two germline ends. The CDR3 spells CASSGGGRNTQYF. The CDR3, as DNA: TGTGCCAGCAGCGGAGGGGGGCGGAATACGCAGTATTTT.

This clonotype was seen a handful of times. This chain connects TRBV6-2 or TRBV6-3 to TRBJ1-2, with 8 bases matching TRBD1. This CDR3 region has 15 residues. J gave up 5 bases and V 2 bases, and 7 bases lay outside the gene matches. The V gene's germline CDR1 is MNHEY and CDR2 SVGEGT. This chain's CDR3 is CASSYPPTGAYGYTF. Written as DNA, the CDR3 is TGTGCCAGCAGTTACCCGCCGACAGGGGCTTATGGCTACACCTTC.

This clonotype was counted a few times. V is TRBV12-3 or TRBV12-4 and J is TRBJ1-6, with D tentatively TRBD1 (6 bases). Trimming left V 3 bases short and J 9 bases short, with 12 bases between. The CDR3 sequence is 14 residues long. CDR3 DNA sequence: TGTGCCAGCAGTTTGCACAGGGCTGGTTCACCCCTCCACTTT. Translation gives CASSLHRAGSPLHF.

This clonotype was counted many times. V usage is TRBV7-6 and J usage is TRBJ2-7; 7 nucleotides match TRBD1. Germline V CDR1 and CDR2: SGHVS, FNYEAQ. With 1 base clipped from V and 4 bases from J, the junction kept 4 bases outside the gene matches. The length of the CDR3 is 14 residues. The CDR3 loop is CASSLGTTGYEQYF. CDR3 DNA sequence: TGTGCCAGCAGCTTAGGGACGACAGGGTACGAGCAGTACTTC.

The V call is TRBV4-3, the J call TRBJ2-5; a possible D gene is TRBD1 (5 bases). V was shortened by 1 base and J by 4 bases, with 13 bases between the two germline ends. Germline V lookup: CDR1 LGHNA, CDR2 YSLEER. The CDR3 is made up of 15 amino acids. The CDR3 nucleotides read TGCGCCAGCAGCCAAGTGGGGTCAGGGCGAGAGACCCAGTACTTC. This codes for CASSQVGSGRETQYF.

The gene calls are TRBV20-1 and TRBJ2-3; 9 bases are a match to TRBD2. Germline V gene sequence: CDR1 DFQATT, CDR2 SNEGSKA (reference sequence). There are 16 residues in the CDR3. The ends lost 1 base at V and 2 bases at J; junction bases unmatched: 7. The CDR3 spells CSARVGGGRATDTQYF. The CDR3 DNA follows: TGCAGTGCTAGAGTTGGTGGCGGGAGGGCCACAGATACGCAGTATTTT.

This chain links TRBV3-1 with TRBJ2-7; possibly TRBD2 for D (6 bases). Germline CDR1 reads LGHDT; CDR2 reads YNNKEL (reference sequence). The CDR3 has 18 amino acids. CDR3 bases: TGTACCTGCAGTTTATATGAGATATGGGGGACGGGGGCCTACGAGCAGTACTTC. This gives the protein CTCSLYEIWGTGAYEQYF.

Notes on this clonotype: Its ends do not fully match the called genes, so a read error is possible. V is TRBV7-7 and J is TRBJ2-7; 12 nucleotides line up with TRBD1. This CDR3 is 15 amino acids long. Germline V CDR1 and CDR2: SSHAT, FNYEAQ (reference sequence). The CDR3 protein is CASSQTGTGGDEQYF. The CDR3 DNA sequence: TGTGCTAGCAGCCAAACAGGGACAGGGGGCGACGAGCAGTACTTC.

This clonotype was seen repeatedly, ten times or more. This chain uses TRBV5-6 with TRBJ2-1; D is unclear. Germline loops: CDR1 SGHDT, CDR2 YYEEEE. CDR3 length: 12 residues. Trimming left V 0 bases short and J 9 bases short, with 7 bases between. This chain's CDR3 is CASSLVRTEQFF. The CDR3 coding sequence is TGTGCCAGCAGCTTGGTCCGGACTGAGCAGTTCTTC.

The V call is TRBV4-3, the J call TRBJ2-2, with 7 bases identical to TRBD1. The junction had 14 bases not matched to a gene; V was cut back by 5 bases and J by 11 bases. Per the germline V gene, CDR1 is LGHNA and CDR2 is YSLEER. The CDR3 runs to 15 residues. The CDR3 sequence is CASSAPGTAPTELFF. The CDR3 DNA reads TGCGCCAGCAGCGCCCCCGGGACAGCCCCCACAGAGCTGTTTTTT.

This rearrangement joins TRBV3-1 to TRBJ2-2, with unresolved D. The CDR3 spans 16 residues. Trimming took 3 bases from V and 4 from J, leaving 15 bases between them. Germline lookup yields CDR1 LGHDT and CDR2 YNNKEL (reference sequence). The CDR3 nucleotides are TGTGCCAGCAGCCACACCGTAAATGTGCGCACCGGGGAGCTGTTTTTT. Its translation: CASSHTVNVRTGELFF.

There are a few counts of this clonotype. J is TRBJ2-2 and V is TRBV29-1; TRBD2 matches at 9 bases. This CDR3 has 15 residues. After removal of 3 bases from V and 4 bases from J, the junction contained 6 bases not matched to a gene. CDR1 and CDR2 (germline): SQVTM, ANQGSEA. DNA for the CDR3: TGCAGCGTTGAGTCTAGCGGGATGGGCACCGGGGAGCTGTTTTTT. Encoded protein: CSVESSGMGTGELFF.

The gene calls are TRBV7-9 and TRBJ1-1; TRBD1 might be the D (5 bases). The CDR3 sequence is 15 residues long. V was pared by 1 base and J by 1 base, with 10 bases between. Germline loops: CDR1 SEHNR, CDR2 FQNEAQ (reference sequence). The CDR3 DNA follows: TGTGCCAGCAGCTTAGGGGGACTTCAGAACACTGAAGCTTTCTTT. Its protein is CASSLGGLQNTEAFF. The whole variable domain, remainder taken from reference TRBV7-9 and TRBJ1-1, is DTGVSQNPRHKITKRGQNVTFRCDPISEHNRLYWYRQTLGQGPEFLTYFQNEAQLEKSRLLSDRFSAERPKGSFSTLEIQRTEQGDSAMYLCASSLGGLQNTEAFFGQGTRLTVV.

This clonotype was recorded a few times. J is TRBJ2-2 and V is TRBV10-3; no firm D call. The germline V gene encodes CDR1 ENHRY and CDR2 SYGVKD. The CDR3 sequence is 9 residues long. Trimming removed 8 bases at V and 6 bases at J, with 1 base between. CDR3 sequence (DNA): TGTGCCATCTCCGGGGAGCTGTTTTTT. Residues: CAISGELFF.

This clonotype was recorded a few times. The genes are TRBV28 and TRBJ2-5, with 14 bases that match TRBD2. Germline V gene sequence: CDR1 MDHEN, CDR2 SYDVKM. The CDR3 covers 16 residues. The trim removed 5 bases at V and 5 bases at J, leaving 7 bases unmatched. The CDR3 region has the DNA TGTGCCAGCAGTCCCCGACTAGCGGGAGGGTCGGAGACCCAGTACTTC. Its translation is CASSPRLAGGSETQYF.